This passage covers 13 T cell receptor beta chains from one sample sequenced in a study of cytomegalovirus exposure and HLA in healthy donors. This PCR relied on a set of 60 Vbeta primers and 13 Jbeta primers. The data were produced by immunoSEQ multiplex PCR, yet TCRdb's version contains in-frame clones alone and is incomplete. The clone table shows roughly 60,000 clones, with the ten largest holding approximately 2.1%. Material for sequencing was PBMCs. Receptors originate from a young woman in good health and CMV-seronegative.

The rearrangement joins TRBV27 to TRBJ2-7, with TRBD1 as a possible D gene (6 bases). The length of the CDR3 is 11 residues. V lost 3 bases, J lost 12 bases, and 12 bases lay in between. Germline CDR1 MNHEY, CDR2 SMNVEV (reference sequence). This CDR3 is CASSLVGTMYF. DNA for the CDR3: TGTGCCAGCAGTTTGGTCGGGACAATGTACTTC.

The chain links TRBV5-1 to TRBJ2-2; perhaps TRBD1 as D (5 bases). Germline CDR1 and CDR2: SGHRS and YFSETQ. CDR3 size: 15 residues. V lost 0 bases and J lost 0, with 6 bases in between. The CDR3 coding sequence is TGCGCCAGCAGCTTGGTCAGGGCGAACACCGGGGAGCTGTTTTTT. This encodes CASSLVRANTGELFF. Filled out from reference TRBV5-1 and TRBJ2-2, the complete variable domain reads KAGVTQTPRYLIKTRGQQVTLSCSPISGHRSVSWYQQTPGQGLQFLFEYFSETQRNKGNFPGRFSGRQFSNSRSEMNVSTLELGDSALYLCASSLVRANTGELFFGEGSRLTVL.

This CDR3 reads CASSLGAGDPHNEQFF. The CDR3, as DNA: TGCGCCAGCAGCTTGGGAGCGGGAGATCCTCACAATGAGCAGTTCTTC. J is TRBJ2-1 and V is TRBV5-1, with 8 bases aligning to TRBD2. J gave up 5 bases and V 0 bases, and 7 bases lay outside the gene matches. The CDR3 spans 16 residues. The germline CDR1 and CDR2 sequences are SGHRS and YFSETQ. Full variable domain (remainder filled in from reference TRBV5-1 and TRBJ2-1): KAGVTQTPRYLIKTRGQQVTLSCSPISGHRSVSWYQQTPGQGLQFLFEYFSETQRNKGNFPGRFSGRQFSNSRSEMNVSTLELGDSALYLCASSLGAGDPHNEQFFGPGTRLTVL.

The chain is built from TRBV5-5 and TRBJ1-6; D possibly corresponds to TRBD1 (5 bases). The germline V gene has CDR1 SGHKS and CDR2 YYEKEE (reference sequence). V lost 4 bases to trimming and J lost 1 base, with 12 bases between them. The CDR3 is 16 residues long. For the CDR3, the DNA is TGTGCCAGCAGCCTCCGACAGAGTTCCTATAATTCACCCCTCCACTTT. Amino acids: CASSLRQSSYNSPLHF.

The gene calls are TRBV5-4 and TRBJ2-7; the D is unclear. The germline V gene has CDR1 SGHNT and CDR2 YYREEE (reference sequence). V was shortened by 0 bases and J by 2 bases, with 12 bases between the two germline ends. The length of the CDR3 is 15 residues. CDR3 sequence: CASSLDGVVTYEQYF. The CDR3 region has the DNA TGTGCCAGCAGCTTGGATGGAGTAGTCACCTACGAGCAGTACTTC.

The chain is built from TRBV4-2 and TRBJ2-2, with D perhaps TRBD1 (6 bases). This CDR3 spans 16 amino acids. Trimming removed 4 bases from V and 3 bases from J, with 15 bases in between. Germline loops: CDR1 LGHNA, CDR2 YNFKEQ. Here the CDR3 reads CASSPYVGADTGELFF. CDR3 in DNA: TGTGCCAGCAGCCCGTATGTGGGGGCCGACACCGGGGAGCTGTTTTTT.

CDR3 amino acids: CASSLAMWGDDRDEQYF. CDR3 nucleotides: TGTGCCAGCAGCTTAGCGATGTGGGGGGACGACAGGGACGAGCAGTACTTC. This chain uses TRBV7-8 with TRBJ2-7; D is perhaps TRBD1 (7 bases). V shed 0 bases and J shed 5 bases, with 20 bases lying between them. CDR1 is SGHVS and CDR2 is FQNEAQ in the germline V gene. This CDR3 contains 17 residues.

This sequence joins TRBV6-5 and TRBJ2-7; TRBD2 might be the D (6 bases). Trimming shortened V by 6 bases and J by 7 bases, and 10 bases separated the two germline ends. Germline values: CDR1 MNHEY, CDR2 SVGAGI. The CDR3 has 11 amino acids. The DNA for the CDR3 is TGTGCCAGCAGCCACGGGGGAGAGCAGTACTTC. Translating gives CASSHGGEQYF.

The gene calls are TRBV18 and TRBJ2-1; the match to TRBD2 covers 7 bases. The CDR3 has 15 residues. Per the germline V gene, CDR1 is KGHSH and CDR2 is LQKENI. Losses at the gene ends were 4 bases for V and 1 base for J; bases not matched to a gene: 4. This CDR3 reads CASSLSSGSYNEQFF. The CDR3 bases are TGTGCCAGCTCACTTTCTAGCGGATCCTACAATGAGCAGTTCTTC.

As for this clone: Since no conserved phenylalanine or tryptophan closes the CDR3, a read error is the likely cause. The DNA is left out, because the CDR3 cannot be placed on it with certainty; the CDR3 is given as TCRdb lists it. The chain recombines TRBV6-5 with TRBJ1-2. Per the germline V gene, CDR1 is MNHEY and CDR2 is SVGAGI. The CDR3 length is 11 residues, termini included. CDR3 protein: CASSSIRPRCV.

The gene calls are TRBV30 and TRBJ1-5; TRBD1 matches 9 bases. CDR1 is GTSNPN and CDR2 is SVGIG in the germline V gene (reference sequence). The ends lost 3 bases at V and 4 bases at J; junction bases unmatched: 7. The CDR3 extends over 15 amino acids. CDR3 sequence: CAWRLQGARNQPQHF. CDR3 nucleotides: TGTGCCTGGAGGTTACAGGGGGCGCGGAATCAGCCCCAGCATTTT.

The chain joins TRBV19 to TRBJ2-2; 7 bases are a match to TRBD2. With V trimmed by 2 bases and J by 5 bases, 8 bases remained unmatched. The length of the CDR3 is 16 residues. The germline CDR1 and CDR2 sequences are LNHDA and SQIVND (reference sequence). The CDR3 sequence is CASSIWGGSLTGELFF. CDR3 in DNA: TGTGCCAGTAGTATATGGGGCGGGAGCTTAACCGGGGAGCTGTTTTTT. The whole variable domain, remainder taken from reference TRBV19 and TRBJ2-2, is DGGITQSPKYLFRKEGQNVTLSCEQNLNHDAMYWYRQDPGQGLRLIYYSQIVNDFQKGDIAEGYSVSREKKESFPLTVTSAQKNPTAFYLCASSIWGGSLTGELFFGEGSRLTVL.

The chain recombines TRBV5-1 with TRBJ1-2, with 9 bases that match TRBD1. Per germline, CDR1 SGHRS and CDR2 YFSETQ. The V and J ends lost 4 bases and 6 bases, in that order; junction bases with no gene match: 4. This CDR3 is built from 13 residues. The CDR3 bases are TGCGCCAGCAGCGAACAGGGGGCTGATGGCTACACCTTC. It yields the protein CASSEQGADGYTF. The full variable domain, completed using reference TRBV5-1 and TRBJ1-2, is KAGVTQTPRYLIKTRGQQVTLSCSPISGHRSVSWYQQTPGQGLQFLFEYFSETQRNKGNFPGRFSGRQFSNSRSEMNVSTLELGDSALYLCASSEQGADGYTFGSGTRLTVV.